The rows below give T cell receptor beta chains drawn from one sample of a study of identical twins. TCRdb redid the calling of the 5' RACE reads with MiXCR, one entry per CDR3 protein. In the table there are about 520,000 distinct CDR3 sequences, 22% of which are singletons. This sample also belongs to another study, concerning T cells expressing NK-cell markers.

The material sequenced was CD4+ T cells sorted from blood. These receptor sequences come from a young woman in good health. CDR3s include the opening cysteine and the closing phenylalanine or tryptophan. A D gene is named only where the DNA matches it firmly. Clone size is not always given. Where it is, it says once, few, many or a class for expanded clones.

>TRBV30|TRBJ2-5|few|-
TGTGCCTGGAGTCCCGGACTCGCCAACGGCCAGTACTTC
CAWSPGLANGQYF
>TRBV10-2|TRBJ2-7|-|-
TGCGCCAGCAGTGAGTCCTCGGGGCCCTATTACGAGCAGTACTTC
CASSESSGPYYEQYF
>TRBV30|TRBJ2-5|-|-
TGTGCCTGGAGTAACTACAGGGAGGTACCAGAGACCCAGTACTTC
CAWSNYREVPETQYF
>TRBV6-2/TRBV6-3|TRBJ2-7|-|TRBD1
TGTGCCAGCAAAACCGGGACAGGGGGCTACGAGCAGTACTTC
CASKTGTGGYEQYF
>TRBV30|TRBJ2-7|-|TRBD2
TGTGCCTGGAGTGACGGGGGGAGACCCTACGAGCAGTACTTC
CAWSDGGRPYEQYF
>TRBV10-3|TRBJ2-5|-|-
TGTGCCATCAGTGCGCCGGGACAGCGGGGAGAGACCCAGTACTTC
CAISAPGQRGETQYF
>TRBV5-1|TRBJ1-1|-|TRBD1
TGCGCCAGCAGCTTGGGGACAGGGAAAGCTTTCTTT
CASSLGTGKAFF
>TRBV20-1|TRBJ1-4|few|-
TGCAGTGCTAGAGAAGGAGCGGAAAAACTGTTTTTT
CSAREGAEKLFF
>TRBV20-1|TRBJ2-5|-|-
TGCAGTGCCCCCTGGAGCCAGCGGGAGACCCAGTACTTC
CSAPWSQRETQYF
>TRBV12-3/TRBV12-4|TRBJ2-5|-|TRBD1
TGTGCCAGCAGTTCTCGGACAGGGAAAGAGACCCAGTACTTC
CASSSRTGKETQYF
>TRBV6-2/TRBV6-3|TRBJ2-1|few|-
TGTGCCAGCAGGACTAACGACAATGAGCAGTTCTTC
CASRTNDNEQFF
>TRBV4-2|TRBJ2-3|few|-
TGTGCCAGCAGCCAAACCAGAGCAGGGATCCTTGGTACGCAGTATTTT
CASSQTRAGILGTQYF
>TRBV3-1|TRBJ1-2|few|-
TGTGCCAGCAGCCAAGGAGTTGGGGGCTACACCTTC
CASSQGVGGYTF
>TRBV5-6|TRBJ2-7|-|-
TGTGCCAGCAGCTGGGGCAGGACCTACGAGCAGTACTTC
CASSWGRTYEQYF
>TRBV10-2|TRBJ2-1|-|-
TGCGCCAGCAGACAGGACATCTACAATGAGCAGTTCTTC
CASRQDIYNEQFF
>TRBV6-5|TRBJ2-7|-|TRBD2
TGTGCCAGCAGATTAGCGGGAGGGTCCTCCTACGAGCAGTACTTC
CASRLAGGSSYEQYF
>TRBV12-3/TRBV12-4|TRBJ1-2|many|-
TGTGCCAGCAGTTTAGGCGGGGCCGGAGGCTACACCTTC
CASSLGGAGGYTF
>TRBV7-9|TRBJ1-1|few|-
TGTGCCAGCAGCTTAGTGTCGTCGGGGAACACTGAAGCTTTCTTT
CASSLVSSGNTEAFF
>TRBV28|TRBJ2-1|few|TRBD2
TGTGCCAGCAGTTTCGCGGGACTAGCGGGATACAATGAGCAGTTCTTC
CASSFAGLAGYNEQFF
>TRBV9|TRBJ2-3|-|TRBD2
TGTGCCAGCAGCGTCCGGACTAGCGGGAGCGTCGGGGATACGCAGTATTTT
CASSVRTSGSVGDTQYF
>TRBV18|TRBJ2-3|-|TRBD2
TGTGCCAGCTCACCTACGCGAGCGGGGCGAAACACAGATACGCAGTATTTT
CASSPTRAGRNTDTQYF
>TRBV15|TRBJ2-1|-|-
TGTGCCACCAGCAGAACCCGCTACAATGAGCAGTTCTTC
CATSRTRYNEQFF
>TRBV12-3/TRBV12-4|TRBJ2-1|many|-
TGTGCCAGCAGTACCCGGACTGGGAGCTCCTACAATGAGCAGTTCTTC
CASSTRTGSSYNEQFF
>TRBV20-1|TRBJ2-3|-|-
TGCAGTGCTGGGGCATACGGCACAGATACGCAGTATTTT
CSAGAYGTDTQYF
>TRBV5-1|TRBJ2-5|-|-
TGCGCCAGCAGCTTGGCCGGACTGTCGACCCGGTACTTC
CASSLAGLSTRYF